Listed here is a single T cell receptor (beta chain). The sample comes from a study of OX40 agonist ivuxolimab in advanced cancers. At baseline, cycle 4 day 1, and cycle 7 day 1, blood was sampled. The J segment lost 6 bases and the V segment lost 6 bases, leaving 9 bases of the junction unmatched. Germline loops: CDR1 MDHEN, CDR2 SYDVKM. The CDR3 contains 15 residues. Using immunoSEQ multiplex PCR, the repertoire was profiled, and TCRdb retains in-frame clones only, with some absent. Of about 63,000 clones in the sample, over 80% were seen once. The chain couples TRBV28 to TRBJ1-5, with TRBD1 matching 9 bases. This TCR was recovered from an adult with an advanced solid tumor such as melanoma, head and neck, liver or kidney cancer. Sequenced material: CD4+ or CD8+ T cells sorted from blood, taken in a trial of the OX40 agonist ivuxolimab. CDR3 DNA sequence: TGTGCCAGCAGCTCTGACAGGGGGTACTTTCAGCCCCAGCATTTT. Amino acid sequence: CASSSDRGYFQPQHF.